This T cell receptor (beta chain) was obtained from a study of blood T cells in healthy people across ages. Donation came from healthy Caucasian individuals in Russia who were aged about 6 to 95. V was shortened by 7 bases and J by 4 bases, with 14 bases between the two germline ends. The CDR3 extends over 14 amino acids. The germline CDR1 and CDR2 sequences are SEHNR and FQNEAQ (reference sequence). Notes on the study in general: For the donors, CMV status was unknown and possibly confounded expanded clonotype changes.

This clonotype was seen a few times. Its matching antigen is unknown. With a J-beta primer mix and a sample-barcoded 5' primer, a second PCR ran about 6 to 11 cycles. Each TCR beta cDNA got a 12-nucleotide random molecular identifier. Paired-end reads containing CDR3 totaled no fewer than 3 million for each sample. TCRdb fed the 5' RACE reads into MiXCR, producing one record per CDR3 protein. Of 600,000 or so distinct CDR3 sequences listed, roughly 30% were seen once; the top ten hold approximately 14%. Sample: blood. This clonotype was sampled from a woman of 80 years or more in good health. V gene TRBV7-9 combines with J gene TRBJ1-5; D unresolved. The CDR3 coding sequence is TGTGCCAGCAACCCCTTGGTTTCAAATCAGCCCCAGCATTTT. Translation gives CASNPLVSNQPQHF.